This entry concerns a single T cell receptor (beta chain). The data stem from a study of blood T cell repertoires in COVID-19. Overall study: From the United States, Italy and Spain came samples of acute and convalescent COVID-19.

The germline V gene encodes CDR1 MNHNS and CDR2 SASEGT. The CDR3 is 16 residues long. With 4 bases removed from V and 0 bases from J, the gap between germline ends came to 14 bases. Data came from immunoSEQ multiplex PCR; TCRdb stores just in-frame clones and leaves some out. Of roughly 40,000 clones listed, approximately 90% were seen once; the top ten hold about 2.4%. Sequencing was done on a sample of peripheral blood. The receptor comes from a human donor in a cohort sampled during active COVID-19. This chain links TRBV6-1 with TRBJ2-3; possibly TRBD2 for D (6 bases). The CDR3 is CASSVGTASSTDTQYF. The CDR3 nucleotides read TGTGCCAGCAGTGTTGGGACTGCTTCTAGCACAGATACGCAGTATTTT.